These 10 T cell receptor beta chains share one sample of origin, sequenced in a study of blood T cell repertoires in COVID-19. The data were produced by immunoSEQ multiplex PCR, yet TCRdb's version contains in-frame clones alone and is incomplete. The profile shows roughly 230,000 clones, approximately 81% of them singletons. The sequencing input was PBMCs or T cells enriched from blood (not recorded which). These TCRs come from a woman in her fifties or sixties who had been exposed to COVID-19.

The chain carries TRBV6-5 and TRBJ1-2, with a weak D call TRBD1 (6 bases). The CDR3 is 12 amino acids. Germline lookup yields CDR1 MNHEY and CDR2 SVGAGI. V was clipped by 2 bases and J by 14 bases, with 15 bases between them. The CDR3 sequence: CASSYTGTILTF. CDR3 DNA sequence: TGTGCCAGCAGTTACACCGGGACAATTTTAACCTTC.

The rearrangement links TRBV6-1 to TRBJ1-4, with 7 bases that match TRBD1. The CDR3 is made up of 16 amino acids. Germline V gene sequence: CDR1 MNHNS, CDR2 SASEGT. V shed 3 bases, J shed 10 bases, and the junction held 14 bases outside the gene matches. The CDR3 bases are TGTGCCAGCAGTGAGTCAAGGACAGGTTCCTTAGGAAAACTGTTTTTT. This gives the protein CASSESRTGSLGKLFF.

The chain links TRBV12-3 or TRBV12-4 to TRBJ1-2, with 9 bases fitting TRBD1. The CDR3 is 13 amino acids. Unmatched junction bases numbered 8, after V lost 3 bases and J lost 12 bases. The CDR3 coding sequence is TGTGCCAGCAGTTTCCCGGGACAGGGTATCCACACCTTC. This translates into CASSFPGQGIHTF.

This clone was observed a few times. V is TRBV14 and J is TRBJ1-1; 7 bases align to TRBD1. In germline, CDR1 is SGHDN, CDR2 FVKESK. The CDR3 runs 13 residues. Trimming took 3 bases from V and 7 from J; bases not matched to a gene: 5. The CDR3 spells CASSQGQRYEAFF. For the CDR3, the DNA is TGTGCCAGCAGCCAGGGACAGAGGTATGAAGCTTTCTTT.

This clone appeared a single time. This chain links TRBV4-3 with TRBJ1-3, with D tentatively TRBD1 (5 bases). This CDR3 has 15 residues. CDR1 and CDR2 from the germline V gene are LGHNA and YSLEER. V dropped 0 bases and J dropped 1 base, with 7 bases sitting between them. CDR3 sequence: CASSQDRQSGNTIYF. Here the CDR3 DNA reads TGCGCCAGCAGCCAAGACCGACAGTCTGGAAACACCATATATTTT.

The gene calls are TRBV3-1 (or the pseudogene TRBV3-2) and TRBJ2-5, with 7 bases aligning to TRBD1. This CDR3 has 13 residues. V shed 2 bases, J shed 5 bases, and the junction held 2 bases outside the gene matches. Germline V gene lookup returns CDR1 LGHDT and CDR2 YNNKEL (reference sequence). The CDR3 sequence: CASSQTDRETQYF. Here the CDR3 DNA reads TGTGCCAGCAGCCAAACGGACAGGGAGACCCAGTACTTC.

The CDR3 is CASSENRLNTEAFF. As DNA, the CDR3 is TGTGCCAGCAGTGAAAACAGGCTGAACACTGAAGCTTTCTTT. The gene calls are TRBV2 and TRBJ1-1; possible D gene TRBD1, 5 bases. The germline V gene has CDR1 SNHLY and CDR2 FYNNEI. Deletions cut 2 bases from V and 0 bases from J, with 7 bases between. This CDR3 comprises 14 residues.

The V and J genes are TRBV5-1 and TRBJ2-1; TRBD2 matches 11 bases. This CDR3 region has 15 residues. With V trimmed by 1 base and J by 5 bases, 2 bases remained unmatched. CDR1 is SGHRS and CDR2 is YFSETQ in the germline V gene. CDR3 coding DNA: TGCGCCAGCAGCTTGACTAGCGGGGGAAACAATGAGCAGTTCTTC. It encodes CASSLTSGGNNEQFF.

With regard to this clone: A junction boundary mismatches the germline segment, possibly from a read error. The V call is TRBV7-2, the J call TRBJ1-2, with 9 bases lining up with TRBD1. Germline CDR1 and CDR2: SGHTA and FQGNSA. The CDR3 runs 15 residues. As DNA, the CDR3 is TGTGTCAGCAGCCCTAGGACAGGGGCGGACTATGGCTACACCTTC. This encodes CVSSPRTGADYGYTF.

J is TRBJ1-4 and V is TRBV4-3, with 9 positions matching TRBD1. The CDR3 length is 17 residues. The germline V gene has CDR1 LGHNA and CDR2 YSLEER. The junction had 16 bases not matched to a gene; V was cut back by 4 bases and J by 10 bases. The CDR3: CASSPTPPGTGRVKLFF. The CDR3 bases are TGCGCCAGCAGCCCCACTCCACCGGGGACAGGGCGCGTAAAACTGTTTTTT.